Listed here are 17 T cell receptor beta chains from one sample, sequenced in a study of T cells after yellow fever vaccination. TCRdb itself ran the 5' RACE reads through MiXCR, one entry per CDR3 protein. The sample lists nearly 550,000 distinct CDR3 sequences, around 21% occurring once. This specimen was PBMCs, taken 15 days after the yellow fever booster vaccination. The source is a man aged 25-40 years who received the YFV17D yellow fever vaccine.

This clonotype was recorded a few times. The chain recombines TRBV21-1 with TRBJ2-1; the table's D call TRBD1 went unverified against the DNA. TRBV21-1 is classified as a pseudogene. The CDR3 contains 19 residues. The chain's CDR3 is CASSKAGSHDRGTYNEQFF. The CDR3 DNA reads as TGTGCCAGCAGCAAAGCGGGGTCCCATGACAGGGGAACCTACAATGAGCAGTTCTTC.

The V gene is TRBV6-2 or TRBV6-3, the J gene TRBJ2-7; 11 bases line up with TRBD2. The germline V gene has CDR1 MNHEY and CDR2 SVGEGT. The length of the CDR3 is 13 residues. The junction had 5 bases not matched to a gene; V was cut back by 7 bases and J by 6 bases. CDR3 sequence reads: CASITGTSGEQYF. CDR3 sequence (DNA): TGTGCCAGCATCACCGGGACTAGCGGCGAGCAGTACTTC.

This rearrangement joins TRBV7-9 to TRBJ1-1, with D uncertain. The germline V gene encodes CDR1 SEHNR and CDR2 FQNEAQ (reference sequence). V was pared by 1 base and J by 1 base, with 16 bases between. CDR3 length: 17 residues. CDR3 nucleotide sequence: TGTGCCAGCAGCTTAGGGCCGTCAGGTCGGGGGAACACTGAAGCTTTCTTT. Translating it yields CASSLGPSGRGNTEAFF.

The CDR3 reads CASSLEGLAEQFF. The CDR3 nucleotides are TGTGCCAGCAGCTTAGAGGGACTGGCGGAGCAGTTCTTC. The V and J genes are TRBV7-2 and TRBJ2-1, with a tentative D call TRBD2 (6 bases). There are 13 residues in the CDR3. Trimming took off 1 base at V and 10 bases at J, with 11 bases between the two ends. The germline V gene has CDR1 SGHTA and CDR2 FQGNSA.

This clonotype was recorded at least ten times. The gene calls are TRBV12-3 or TRBV12-4 and TRBJ1-6; TRBD1 matches at 7 bases. Trimming removed 5 bases from V and 6 bases from J; junction bases left unmatched: 4. The CDR3 spans 14 residues. CDR3 sequence (DNA): TGTGCCAGCAGTCAGGGGGGAGGTAATTCACCCCTCCACTTT. Translation: CASSQGGGNSPLHF.

V gene TRBV7-8 combines with J gene TRBJ2-1; 9 bases fit TRBD2. Germline assignment: CDR1 SGHVS and CDR2 FQNEAQ. CDR3 length: 16 residues. V lost 5 bases and J lost 4; bases outside the gene matches: 9. CDR3 sequence: CASSARATSGYNEQFF. The CDR3 coding sequence is TGTGCCAGCAGCGCTAGGGCGACTAGCGGATACAATGAGCAGTTCTTC.

Only a few counts were recorded for this clonotype. This sequence joins TRBV5-1 and TRBJ2-7, with unresolved D. CDR3 length: 13 amino acids. The germline V gene has CDR1 SGHRS and CDR2 YFSETQ. V gave up 5 bases and J gave up 4 bases, with 13 bases separating them. The CDR3 loop reads CASSPDSWYEQYF. The CDR3 DNA reads TGCGCCAGCAGTCCTGACTCCTGGTACGAGCAGTACTTC.

CDR3 residues: CASRTSGGGYEQFF. CDR3 DNA sequence: TGTGCCAGCAGGACTAGCGGAGGGGGATATGAGCAGTTCTTC. The V call is TRBV3-1, the J call TRBJ2-1, with 9 nucleotides matching TRBD2. J was trimmed by 8 bases and V by 6 bases; bases with no gene match: 8. The CDR3 length is 14 residues. Looked up from germline, CDR1 is LGHDT and CDR2 is YNNKEL (reference sequence).

This chain connects TRBV18 to TRBJ1-1; D is ambiguous. This CDR3 contains 14 residues. The germline V gene has CDR1 KGHSH and CDR2 LQKENI. V lost 2 bases and J lost 1, with 8 bases in between. CDR3 residues: CASSPSDGNTEAFF. The CDR3 DNA follows: TGTGCCAGCTCACCAAGCGACGGGAACACTGAAGCTTTCTTT.

The chain is built from TRBV6-5 and TRBJ2-3; D not certain. The V gene lost 5 bases and the J gene lost 8 bases, with 11 bases spanning the gap. Germline values: CDR1 MNHEY, CDR2 SVGAGI. The CDR3 spans 12 residues. The CDR3 DNA follows: TGTGCCAGCAGTCCCCCTCTGGGTACGCAGTATTTT. This encodes CASSPPLGTQYF.

The rearrangement links TRBV7-9 to TRBJ2-2; 7 nucleotides agree with TRBD1. V shed 5 bases and J 3 bases; nucleotides not matched to a gene: 9. The germline CDR1 and CDR2 sequences are SEHNR and FQNEAQ (reference sequence). This CDR3 has 16 amino acids. CDR3 sequence: CASSLRQGLDTGELFF. The CDR3 DNA reads as TGTGCCAGCAGCCTTAGACAGGGCCTCGACACCGGGGAGCTGTTTTTT.

The chain has TRBV20-1 and TRBJ2-7; tentatively, D is TRBD2 (6 bases). CDR3 length: 14 amino acids. Trimming removed 4 bases from V and 3 bases from J, with 16 bases in between. Germline CDR1 and CDR2: DFQATT and SNEGSKA (reference sequence). Here the CDR3 DNA reads TGCAGTGCTACAGACGGGAGCGGGCACTACGAGCAGTACTTC. Amino acids: CSATDGSGHYEQYF.

There are a few counts of this clonotype. CDR3 sequence reads: CASSPSPPDTQYF. The DNA of the CDR3 is TGTGCCAGCAGCCCTAGTCCACCAGATACGCAGTATTTT. The gene calls are TRBV7-3 and TRBJ2-3; unclear D gene. The CDR3 runs 13 residues. Trimming left V 5 bases short and J 4 bases short, with 10 bases between. From germline, CDR1 is SGHTA and CDR2 FQGTGA. Full variable domain (missing parts from reference TRBV7-3 and TRBJ2-3): GAGVSQTPSNKVTEKGKYVELRCDPISGHTALYWYRQSLGQGPEFLIYFQGTGAADDSGLPNDRFFAVRPEGSVSTLKIQRTERGDSAVYLCASSPSPPDTQYFGPGTRLTVL.

In its sample, this clonotype was seen a few times. The J gene is TRBJ2-2, the V gene TRBV7-8; D ambiguous. Germline V CDR1 and CDR2: SGHVS, FQNEAQ. V shed 5 bases and J shed 8 bases, with 6 bases lying between them. This CDR3 is 11 amino acids long. The CDR3 nucleotides read TGTGCCAGCAGCCACGAGGGGGAGCTGTTTTTT. It codes for CASSHEGELFF.

This rearrangement joins TRBV29-1 to TRBJ2-3; 7 bases map to TRBD1. This CDR3 has 13 amino acids. The trim removed 5 bases at V and 0 bases at J, leaving 2 bases unmatched. CDR1 and CDR2 (germline): SQVTM, ANQGSEA. CDR3 protein: CSVTTGSTDTQYF. CDR3 in DNA: TGCAGCGTTACGACAGGGAGCACAGATACGCAGTATTTT.

This clonotype has just a few counts. The chain carries TRBV21-1 and TRBJ2-7; the listed D gene, TRBD1, was not tested against the DNA. TRBV21-1 is assigned pseudogene status. The CDR3 has 16 residues. CDR3 nucleotides: TGTGCCAGCACCCAATTGGGACAGGGAGACTCCTACGAGCAGTACTTC. Its protein product is CASTQLGQGDSYEQYF.

This clonotype was detected only a few times. The V gene is TRBV30, the J gene TRBJ2-7; D gene ambiguous. CDR1 is GTSNPN and CDR2 is SVGIG in the germline V gene (reference sequence). V lost 0 bases and J 4 bases, leaving 16 bases between the germline ends. The CDR3 spans 15 residues. CDR3 DNA sequence: TGTGCCTGGAGTGTACTTGGCGAGACGTCTTACGAGCAGTACTTC. Protein: CAWSVLGETSYEQYF.